The source of this T cell receptor (beta chain) is a study of CD8+ T cells in alopecia areata. Study-wide points: Any link of baseline CD8+ expansion to response, resting on one nonresponder, remains uncertain.

The authors extracted RNA and reverse transcribed it into cDNA as the sequencing template. This table comes from immunoSEQ multiplex PCR, and its TCRdb copy is limited to in-frame clones, with some not included. The sample lists about 180,000 clones, approximately 50% occurring once. The treatment: oral pan-JAK inhibitor, 5-10 mg twice daily. This clone occurred a few times. The target antigen is unknown. V shed 5 bases and J shed 4 bases, with 14 bases lying between them. The CDR3 consists of 14 residues. The V gene's germline CDR1 is SQVTM and CDR2 ANQGSEA. This chain uses TRBV29-1 with TRBJ2-2; maybe TRBD2 (6 bases). This receptor was obtained from a human donor with alopecia areata. The specimen was CD8+ T cells sorted from blood, collected between weeks 51 and 54, from a patient treated with tofacitinib. CDR3 DNA sequence: TGCAGCGTTTGGGGGACGGGGGTCACCGGGGAGCTGTTTTTT. Translation gives CSVWGTGVTGELFF.